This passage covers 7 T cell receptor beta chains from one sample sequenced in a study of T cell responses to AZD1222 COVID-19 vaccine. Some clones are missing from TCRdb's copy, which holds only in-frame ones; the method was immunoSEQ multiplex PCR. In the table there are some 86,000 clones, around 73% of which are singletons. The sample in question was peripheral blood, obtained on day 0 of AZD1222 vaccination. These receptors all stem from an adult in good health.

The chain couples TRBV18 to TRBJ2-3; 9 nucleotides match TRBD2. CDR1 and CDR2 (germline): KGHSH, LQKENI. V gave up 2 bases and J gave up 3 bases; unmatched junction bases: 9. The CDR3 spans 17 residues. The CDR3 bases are TGTGCCAGCTCACCAAACCGGGGACTAGCCACGACAGATACGCAGTATTTT. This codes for CASSPNRGLATTDTQYF.

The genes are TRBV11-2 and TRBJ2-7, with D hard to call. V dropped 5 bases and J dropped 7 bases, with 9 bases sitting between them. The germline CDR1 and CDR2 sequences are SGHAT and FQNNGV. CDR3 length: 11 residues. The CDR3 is CASSPNGEQYF. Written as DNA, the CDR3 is TGTGCCAGCAGCCCCAATGGGGAGCAGTACTTC.

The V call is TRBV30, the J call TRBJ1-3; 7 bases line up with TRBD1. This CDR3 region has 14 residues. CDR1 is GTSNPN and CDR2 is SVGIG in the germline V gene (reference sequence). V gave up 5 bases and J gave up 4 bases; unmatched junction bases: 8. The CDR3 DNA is TGTGCCTGGGTAGAACAGGGGAGAGGAAACACCATATATTTT. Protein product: CAWVEQGRGNTIYF.

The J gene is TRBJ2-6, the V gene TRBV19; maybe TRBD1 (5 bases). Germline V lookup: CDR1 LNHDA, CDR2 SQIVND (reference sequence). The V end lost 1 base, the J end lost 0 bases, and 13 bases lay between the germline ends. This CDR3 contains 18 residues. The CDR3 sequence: CASSIGDSRISGANVLTF. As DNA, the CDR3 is TGTGCCAGTAGTATAGGTGACAGCCGAATCTCTGGGGCCAACGTCCTGACTTTC.

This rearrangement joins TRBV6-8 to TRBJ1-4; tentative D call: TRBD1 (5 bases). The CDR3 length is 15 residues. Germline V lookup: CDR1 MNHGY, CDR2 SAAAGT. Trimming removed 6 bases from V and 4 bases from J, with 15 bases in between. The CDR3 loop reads CASRPTGTDNEKLFF. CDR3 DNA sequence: TGTGCCAGCAGACCAACCGGGACGGATAATGAAAAACTGTTTTTT.

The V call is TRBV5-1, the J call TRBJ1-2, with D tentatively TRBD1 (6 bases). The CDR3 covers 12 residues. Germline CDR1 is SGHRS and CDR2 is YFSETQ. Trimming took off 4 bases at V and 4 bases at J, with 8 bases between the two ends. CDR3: CASSPDSYGYTF. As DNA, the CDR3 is TGCGCCAGCAGCCCGGACAGCTATGGCTACACCTTC.

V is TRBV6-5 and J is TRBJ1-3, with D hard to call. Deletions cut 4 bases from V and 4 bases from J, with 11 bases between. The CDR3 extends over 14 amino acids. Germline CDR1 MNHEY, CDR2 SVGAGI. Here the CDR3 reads CASSLLGLGNTIYF. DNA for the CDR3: TGTGCCAGCAGTTTGTTAGGGTTGGGAAACACCATATATTTT.